The clone carrying this T cell receptor beta chain was picked up one time. These data are taken from a study of T cell changes during pregnancy in multiple sclerosis. V lost 5 bases to trimming and J lost 1 base, with 11 bases between them. The germline V gene encodes CDR1 MNHEY and CDR2 SMNVEV (reference sequence). The CDR3 runs 14 residues. Produced via immunoSEQ multiplex PCR; TCRdb's table is partial and in-frame only. The repertoire consists of about 40,000 clones, with 91% occurring once and the leading ten covering approximately 0.5%. The sequence was obtained from a female donor in good health, enrolled as a control in a pregnancy study. The starting material was CD4+ T cells from peripheral blood mononuclear cells, obtained in the second trimester of pregnancy. This chain links TRBV27 with TRBJ1-1; a weak D match, TRBD1 (6 bases). CDR3 nucleotide sequence: TGTGCCAGCAGTGCCAGGGGTGGGAACACTGAAGCTTTCTTT. Residues: CASSARGGNTEAFF.